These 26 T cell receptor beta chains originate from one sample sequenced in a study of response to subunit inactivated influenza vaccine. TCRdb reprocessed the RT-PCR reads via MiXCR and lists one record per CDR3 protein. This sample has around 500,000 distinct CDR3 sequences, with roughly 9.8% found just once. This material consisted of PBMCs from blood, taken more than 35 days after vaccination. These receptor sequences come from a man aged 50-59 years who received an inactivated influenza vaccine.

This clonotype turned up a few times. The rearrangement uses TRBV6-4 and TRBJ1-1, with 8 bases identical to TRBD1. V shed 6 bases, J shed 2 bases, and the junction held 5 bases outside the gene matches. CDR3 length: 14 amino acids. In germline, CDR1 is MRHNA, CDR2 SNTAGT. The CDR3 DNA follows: TGTGCCAGCAGGCAGACAGGGGTAAACACTGAAGCTTTCTTT. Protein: CASRQTGVNTEAFF.

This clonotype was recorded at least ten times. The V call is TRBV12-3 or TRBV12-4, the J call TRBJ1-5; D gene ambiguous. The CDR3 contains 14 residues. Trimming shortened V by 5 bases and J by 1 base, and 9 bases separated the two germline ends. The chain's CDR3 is CASSPDGSNQPQHF. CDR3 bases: TGTGCCAGCAGTCCGGACGGGAGCAATCAGCCCCAGCATTTT.

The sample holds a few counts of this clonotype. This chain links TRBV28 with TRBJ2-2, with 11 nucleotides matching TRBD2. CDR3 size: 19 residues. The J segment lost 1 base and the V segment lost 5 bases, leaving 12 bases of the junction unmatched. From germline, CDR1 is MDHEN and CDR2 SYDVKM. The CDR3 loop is CASSLPSGGLIKNTGELFF. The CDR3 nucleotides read TGTGCCAGCAGTCTGCCTAGCGGGGGGCTCATAAAGAACACCGGGGAGCTGTTTTTT.

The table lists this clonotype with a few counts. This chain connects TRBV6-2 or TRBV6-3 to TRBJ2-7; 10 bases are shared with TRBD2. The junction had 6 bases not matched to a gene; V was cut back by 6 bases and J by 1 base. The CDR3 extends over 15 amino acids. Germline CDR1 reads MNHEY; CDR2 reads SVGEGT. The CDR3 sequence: CASRQGLAASYEQYF. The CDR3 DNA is TGTGCCAGCAGACAAGGACTAGCGGCTTCCTACGAGCAGTACTTC.

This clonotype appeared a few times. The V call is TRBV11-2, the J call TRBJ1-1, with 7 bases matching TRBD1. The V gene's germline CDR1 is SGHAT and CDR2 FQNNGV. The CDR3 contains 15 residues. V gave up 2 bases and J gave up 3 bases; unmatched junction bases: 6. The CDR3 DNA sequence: TGTGCCAGCAGCTTATCGGCAGGGGGGGACACTGAAGCTTTCTTT. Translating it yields CASSLSAGGDTEAFF.

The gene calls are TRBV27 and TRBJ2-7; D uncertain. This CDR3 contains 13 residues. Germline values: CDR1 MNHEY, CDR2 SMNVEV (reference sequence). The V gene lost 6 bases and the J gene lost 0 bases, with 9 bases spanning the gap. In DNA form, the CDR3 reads TGTGCCAGCAGACCTGACTTCTCCTACGAGCAGTACTTC. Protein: CASRPDFSYEQYF.

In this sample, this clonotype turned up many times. The CDR3: CASSLQSNQPQHF. DNA of the CDR3: TGTGCCAGCAGTTTGCAGAGCAATCAGCCCCAGCATTTT. V is TRBV12-3 or TRBV12-4 and J is TRBJ1-5, with unresolved D. The CDR3 consists of 13 residues. The ends were cut back, 3 bases at V and 1 base at J, with 4 bases in the middle.

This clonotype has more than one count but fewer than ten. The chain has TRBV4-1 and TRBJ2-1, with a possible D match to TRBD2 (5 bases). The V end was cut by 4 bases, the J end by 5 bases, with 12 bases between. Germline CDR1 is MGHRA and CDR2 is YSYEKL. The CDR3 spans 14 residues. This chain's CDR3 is CASSRWTGDNEQFF. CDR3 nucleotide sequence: TGCGCCAGCAGCCGTTGGACTGGCGACAATGAGCAGTTCTTC.

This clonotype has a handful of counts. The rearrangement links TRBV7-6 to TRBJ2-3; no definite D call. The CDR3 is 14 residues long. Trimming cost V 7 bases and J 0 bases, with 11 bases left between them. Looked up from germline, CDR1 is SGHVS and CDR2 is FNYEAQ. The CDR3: CASTKRGSTDTQYF. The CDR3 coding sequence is TGTGCCAGCACCAAACGTGGGAGCACAGATACGCAGTATTTT.

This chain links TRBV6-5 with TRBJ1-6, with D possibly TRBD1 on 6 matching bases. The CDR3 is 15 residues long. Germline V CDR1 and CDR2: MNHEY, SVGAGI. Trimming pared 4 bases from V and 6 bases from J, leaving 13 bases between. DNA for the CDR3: TGTGCCAGCAGTTCTAGGACAGCTTTTAATTCACCCCTCCACTTT. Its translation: CASSSRTAFNSPLHF.

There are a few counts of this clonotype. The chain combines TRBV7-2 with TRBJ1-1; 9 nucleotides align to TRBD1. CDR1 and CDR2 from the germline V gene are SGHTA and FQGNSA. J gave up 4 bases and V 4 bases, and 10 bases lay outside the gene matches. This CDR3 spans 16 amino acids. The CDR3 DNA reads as TGTGCCAGCAGCTACGCACCCACAGGGGGCGGCACTGAAGCTTTCTTT. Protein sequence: CASSYAPTGGGTEAFF. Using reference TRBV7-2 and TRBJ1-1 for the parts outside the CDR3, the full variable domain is GAGVSQSPSNKVTEKGKDVELRCDPISGHTALYWYRQSLGQGLEFLIYFQGNSAPDKSGLPSDRFSAERTGGSVSTLTIQRTQQEDSAVYLCASSYAPTGGGTEAFFGQGTRLTVV.

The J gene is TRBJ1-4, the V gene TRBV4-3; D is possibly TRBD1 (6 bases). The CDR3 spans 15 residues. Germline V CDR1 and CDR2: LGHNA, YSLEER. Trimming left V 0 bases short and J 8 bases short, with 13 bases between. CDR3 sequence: CASSQEGAEREKLFF. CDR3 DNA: TGCGCCAGCAGCCAAGAGGGGGCAGAGCGCGAAAAACTGTTTTTT.

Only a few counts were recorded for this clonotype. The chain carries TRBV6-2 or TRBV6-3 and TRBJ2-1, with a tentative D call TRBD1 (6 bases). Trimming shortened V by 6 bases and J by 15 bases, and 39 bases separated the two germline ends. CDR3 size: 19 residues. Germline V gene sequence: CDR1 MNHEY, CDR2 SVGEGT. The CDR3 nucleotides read TGTGCCAGCAGAAGAGTTCCGAGGGGACCGGACAGTCTCGTTCAAACTCCGTTCTTC. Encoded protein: CASRRVPRGPDSLVQTPFF.

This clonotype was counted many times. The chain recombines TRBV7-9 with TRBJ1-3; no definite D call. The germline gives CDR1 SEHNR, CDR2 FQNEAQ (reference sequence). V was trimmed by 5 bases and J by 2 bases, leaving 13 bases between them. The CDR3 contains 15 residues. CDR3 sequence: CASSPGWETGNTIYF. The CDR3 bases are TGTGCCAGCAGCCCCGGGTGGGAGACTGGAAACACCATATATTTT.

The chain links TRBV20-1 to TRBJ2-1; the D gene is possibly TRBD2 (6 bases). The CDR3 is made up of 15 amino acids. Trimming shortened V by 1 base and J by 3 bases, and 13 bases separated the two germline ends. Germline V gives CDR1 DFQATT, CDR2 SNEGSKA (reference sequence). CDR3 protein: CSARVASAYYNEQFF. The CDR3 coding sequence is TGCAGTGCTAGAGTGGCTAGCGCTTACTACAATGAGCAGTTCTTC.

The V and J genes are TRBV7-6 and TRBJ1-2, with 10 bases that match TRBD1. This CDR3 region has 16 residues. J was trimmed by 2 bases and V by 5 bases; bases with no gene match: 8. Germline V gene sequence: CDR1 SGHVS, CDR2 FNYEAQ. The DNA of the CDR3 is TGTGCCAGCAGCCCGTTTCCGGGACAGGGGAACTATGGCTACACCTTC. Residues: CASSPFPGQGNYGYTF. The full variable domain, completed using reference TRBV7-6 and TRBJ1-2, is GAGVSQSPRYKVTKRGQDVALRCDPISGHVSLYWYRQALGQGPEFLTYFNYEAQQDKSGLPNDRFSAERPEGSISTLTIQRTEQRDSAMYRCASSPFPGQGNYGYTFGSGTRLTVV.

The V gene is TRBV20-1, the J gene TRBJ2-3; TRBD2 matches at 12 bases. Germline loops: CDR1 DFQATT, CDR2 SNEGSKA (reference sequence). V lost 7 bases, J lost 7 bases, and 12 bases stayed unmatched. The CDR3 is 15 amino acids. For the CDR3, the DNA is TGCAGTGAACTAGCGGGGGGCCTGAATGAAAATACGCAGTATTTT. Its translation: CSELAGGLNENTQYF.

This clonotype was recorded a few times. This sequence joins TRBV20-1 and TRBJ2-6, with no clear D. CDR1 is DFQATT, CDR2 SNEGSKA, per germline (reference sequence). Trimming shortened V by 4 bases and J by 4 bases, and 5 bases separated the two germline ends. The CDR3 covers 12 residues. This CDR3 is CSANGGANVLTF. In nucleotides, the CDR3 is TGCAGTGCTAACGGAGGGGCCAACGTCCTGACTTTC.

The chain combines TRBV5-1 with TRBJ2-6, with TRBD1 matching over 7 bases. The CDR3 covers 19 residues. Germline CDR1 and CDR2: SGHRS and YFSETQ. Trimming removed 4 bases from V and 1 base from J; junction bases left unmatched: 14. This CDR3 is CASSPKLRQGVSGANVLTF. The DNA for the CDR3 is TGCGCCAGCAGCCCAAAGCTGAGACAGGGTGTTTCTGGGGCCAACGTCCTGACTTTC.

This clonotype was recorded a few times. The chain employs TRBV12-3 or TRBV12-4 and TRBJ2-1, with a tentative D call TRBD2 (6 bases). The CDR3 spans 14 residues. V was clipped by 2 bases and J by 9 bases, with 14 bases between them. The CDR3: CASSLRRAGGEQFF. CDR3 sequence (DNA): TGTGCCAGCAGTTTACGACGAGCCGGGGGTGAGCAGTTCTTC.

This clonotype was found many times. The CDR3, as DNA: TGTGCCAGCAGCCGAGGGGCGGGAGGAGAAGAGACCCAGTACTTC. Translated: CASSRGAGGEETQYF. The chain uses TRBV4-2 and TRBJ2-5; 8 bases fit TRBD2. CDR3 size: 15 residues. Germline trimming cut 4 bases from V and 3 bases from J; bases unmatched to any gene: 7. CDR1 is LGHNA, CDR2 YNFKEQ, per germline.

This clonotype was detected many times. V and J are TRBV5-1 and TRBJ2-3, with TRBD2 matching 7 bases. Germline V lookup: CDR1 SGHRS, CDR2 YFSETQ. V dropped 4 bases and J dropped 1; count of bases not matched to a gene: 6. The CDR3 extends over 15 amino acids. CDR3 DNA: TGCGCCAGCAGCGTGAGCGGGAAGGGCACAGATACGCAGTATTTT. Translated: CASSVSGKGTDTQYF.

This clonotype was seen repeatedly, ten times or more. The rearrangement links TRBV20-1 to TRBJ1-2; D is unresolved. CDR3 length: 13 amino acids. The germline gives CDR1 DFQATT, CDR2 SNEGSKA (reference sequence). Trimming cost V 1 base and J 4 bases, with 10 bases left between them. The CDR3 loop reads CSARGGGPYGYTF. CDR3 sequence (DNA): TGCAGTGCTAGAGGTGGAGGCCCCTATGGCTACACCTTC.

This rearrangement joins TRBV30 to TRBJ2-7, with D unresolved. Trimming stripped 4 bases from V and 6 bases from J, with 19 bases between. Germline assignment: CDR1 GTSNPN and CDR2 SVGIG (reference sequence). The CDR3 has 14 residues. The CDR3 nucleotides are TGTGCCTGGACTTCTATACATAGACGGAGCGAGCAGTACTTC. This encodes CAWTSIHRRSEQYF.

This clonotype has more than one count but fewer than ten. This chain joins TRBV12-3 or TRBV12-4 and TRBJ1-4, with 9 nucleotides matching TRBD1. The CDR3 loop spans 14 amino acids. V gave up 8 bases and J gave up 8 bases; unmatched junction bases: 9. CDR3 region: CASAEWTGDEKLFF. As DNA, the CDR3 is TGTGCCAGCGCTGAGTGGACAGGGGACGAAAAACTGTTTTTT.

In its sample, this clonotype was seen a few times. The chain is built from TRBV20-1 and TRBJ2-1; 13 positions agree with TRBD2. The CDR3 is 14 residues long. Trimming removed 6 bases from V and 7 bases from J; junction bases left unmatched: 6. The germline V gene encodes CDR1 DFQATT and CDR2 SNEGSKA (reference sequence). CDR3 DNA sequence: TGCAGTGCCACTGGACTAGCGGGAGAAAATGAGCAGTTCTTC. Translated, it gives CSATGLAGENEQFF.